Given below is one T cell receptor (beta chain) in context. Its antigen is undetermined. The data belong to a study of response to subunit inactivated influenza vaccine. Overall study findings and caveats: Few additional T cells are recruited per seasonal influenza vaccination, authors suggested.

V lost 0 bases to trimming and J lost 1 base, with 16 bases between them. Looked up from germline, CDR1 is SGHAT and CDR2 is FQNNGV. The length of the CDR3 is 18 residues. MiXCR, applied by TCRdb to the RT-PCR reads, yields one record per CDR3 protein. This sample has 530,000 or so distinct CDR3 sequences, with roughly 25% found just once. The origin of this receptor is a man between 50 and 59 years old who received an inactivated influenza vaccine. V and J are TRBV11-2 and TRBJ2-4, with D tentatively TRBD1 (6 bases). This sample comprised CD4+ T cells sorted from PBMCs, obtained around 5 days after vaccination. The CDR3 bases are TGTGCCAGCAGCTTAGACAGGGCCGAGGGGGTGGCCAAAAACATTCAGTACTTC. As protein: CASSLDRAEGVAKNIQYF. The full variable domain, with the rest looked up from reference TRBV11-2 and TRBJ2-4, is EAGVAQSPRYKIIEKRQSVAFWCNPISGHATLYWYQQILGQGPKLLIQFQNNGVVDDSQLPKDRFSAERLKGVDSTLKIQPAKLEDSAVYLCASSLDRAEGVAKNIQYFGAGTRLSVL.